Below, 15 T cell receptor beta chains from the same sample are listed, as sequenced in a study of early T cells in non-severe SARS-CoV-2 infection. TCRdb reprocessed the 5' RACE reads with MiXCR, giving one entry per CDR3 protein. The sample lists around 55,000 distinct CDR3 sequences; under 15% were seen once. The sequenced sample was whole blood, obtained at baseline. The receptors stem from an adult who was a healthcare worker with PCR-confirmed SARS-CoV-2 infection or an uninfected control (not recorded which).

A note on this clonotype: One end of the junction does not line up with germline, which may come from a read error. The V call is TRBV3-1, the J call TRBJ2-5; D uncertain. Germline V lookup: CDR1 LGHDT, CDR2 YNNKEL (reference sequence). This CDR3 is 12 amino acids long. For the CDR3, the DNA is TGTGCCAGCAGCCAAGCCCGTGGCCCCGAGGACTTC. Residues: CASSQARGPEDF.

The CDR3 protein is CSAPLTMGNEQFF. The CDR3 DNA sequence: TGCAGTGCTCCGCTGACGATGGGGAATGAGCAGTTCTTC. The V and J genes are TRBV20-1 and TRBJ2-1; no firm D call. The ends were cut back, 5 bases at V and 7 bases at J, with 15 bases in the middle. The CDR3 consists of 13 residues. Germline assignment: CDR1 DFQATT and CDR2 SNEGSKA (reference sequence).

The chain joins TRBV28 to TRBJ1-2; TRBD1 matches at 8 bases. CDR3 length: 14 residues. Trimming at V came to 2 bases and at J to 5 bases, leaving 4 bases not matched to a gene. CDR1 is MDHEN, CDR2 SYDVKM, per germline. CDR3 loop: CASSLDNRGYGYTF. CDR3 bases: TGTGCCAGCAGTTTAGATAACAGGGGGTATGGCTACACCTTC.

This clonotype was counted ten times or more. The DNA for the CDR3 is TGTGCCAGCAGCGTAATTATTGGCGACATTGCGAACACCGGGGAGCTGTTTTTT. Amino acids: CASSVIIGDIANTGELFF. V usage is TRBV27 and J usage is TRBJ2-2, with D uncertain. The germline V and J ends were trimmed by 6 bases and 0 bases, with 20 bases remaining between them. CDR3 length equals 18 residues. CDR1 and CDR2 (germline): MNHEY, SMNVEV (reference sequence).

This clonotype was counted once. This chain links TRBV7-9 with TRBJ2-5; TRBD1 agrees at 7 bases. This CDR3 has 15 residues. J lost 0 bases, V lost 4 bases, and 5 bases had no gene match. Germline loops: CDR1 SEHNR, CDR2 FQNEAQ (reference sequence). CDR3 sequence reads: CASSSGQLNQETQYF. The CDR3 nucleotides read TGTGCCAGCAGCTCGGGACAGCTGAACCAAGAGACCCAGTACTTC.

In its sample, this clonotype was seen a few times. This chain joins TRBV5-1 and TRBJ2-7, with 12 bases identical to TRBD2. Germline V gene data show CDR1 as SGHRS and CDR2 as YFSETQ. V lost 9 bases, J lost 3 bases, and 10 bases stayed unmatched. The CDR3 is 15 residues long. The CDR3: CAIRLTTSGSYEQYF. The CDR3 DNA is TGCGCCATTAGGTTGACGACTAGCGGGAGCTACGAGCAGTACTTC. Looking up the rest from reference TRBV5-1 and TRBJ2-7 gives the full variable domain: KAGVTQTPRYLIKTRGQQVTLSCSPISGHRSVSWYQQTPGQGLQFLFEYFSETQRNKGNFPGRFSGRQFSNSRSEMNVSTLELGDSALYLCAIRLTTSGSYEQYFGPGTRLTVT.

Only a few counts were recorded for this clonotype. The chain uses TRBV5-1 and TRBJ2-7; D assignment may be TRBD1 or TRBD2 (7 bases each). This CDR3 comprises 15 residues. V lost 0 bases, J lost 4 bases, and 14 bases lay in between. Per germline, CDR1 SGHRS and CDR2 YFSETQ. The CDR3 is CASSLESRGGYEQYF. The CDR3 DNA sequence: TGCGCCAGCAGCTTGGAGAGCAGGGGGGGATACGAGCAGTACTTC. Combining the CDR3 with reference TRBV5-1 and TRBJ2-7 gives the whole variable domain KAGVTQTPRYLIKTRGQQVTLSCSPISGHRSVSWYQQTPGQGLQFLFEYFSETQRNKGNFPGRFSGRQFSNSRSEMNVSTLELGDSALYLCASSLESRGGYEQYFGPGTRLTVT.

About this clonotype itself: This CDR3 is missing its conserved last phenylalanine or tryptophan, likely due to a read error. V gene TRBV29-1 combines with J gene TRBJ2-7; D is possibly TRBD2 (6 bases). CDR1 and CDR2 from the germline V gene are SQVTM and ANQGSEA. Trimming took off 7 bases at V and 3 bases at J, with 16 bases between the two ends. CDR3 length: 13 residues. CDR3 DNA: TGCAGCGCCGACTGGGGGGACGGCTACGAGCAGTACATC. This encodes CSADWGDGYEQYI.

As regards this clonotype: One end of the junction fails to match germline, which may point to a read error. The genes are TRBV11-2 and TRBJ2-7; 7 nucleotides agree with TRBD1. The germline V gene encodes CDR1 SGHAT and CDR2 FQNNGV. This CDR3 has 15 amino acids. The CDR3 loop is CASSYETGQADSWDF. The CDR3 DNA is TGTGCCAGCAGCTACGAGACAGGACAGGCGGACAGTTGGGACTTC.

Many counts were recorded for this clonotype. The genes are TRBV9 and TRBJ1-2; D is undetermined. The CDR3 totals 12 residues. V was clipped by 0 bases and J by 5 bases, with 5 bases between them. Germline V gene data show CDR1 as SGDLS and CDR2 as YYNGEE. In DNA form, the CDR3 reads TGTGCCAGCAGCGTAGCAAATTATGGCTACACCTTC. Translated, it gives CASSVANYGYTF.

This clonotype was detected a few times. CDR3: CSARDGSGDYGYTF. The CDR3 DNA reads as TGCAGTGCTAGAGATGGCTCAGGGGATTATGGCTACACCTTC. The chain combines TRBV20-1 with TRBJ1-2; D is perhaps TRBD1 (6 bases). Per the germline V gene, CDR1 is DFQATT and CDR2 is SNEGSKA (reference sequence). V was shortened by 0 bases and J by 5 bases, with 13 bases between the two germline ends. This CDR3 is built from 14 residues.

This rearrangement joins TRBV20-1 to TRBJ2-7, with D hard to call. The germline V and J ends were trimmed by 4 bases and 0 bases, with 13 bases remaining between them. In germline, CDR1 is DFQATT, CDR2 SNEGSKA (reference sequence). This CDR3 contains 14 residues. The CDR3 bases are TGCAGTGCTACAATACCGGGCCCCTCCTACGAGCAGTACTTC. This gives the protein CSATIPGPSYEQYF.

The table lists this clonotype with a few counts. The chain is built from TRBV20-1 and TRBJ1-6, with a tentative D call TRBD1 (5 bases). Trimming pared 5 bases from V and 8 bases from J, leaving 10 bases between. Germline-derived CDR1 and CDR2 are DFQATT and SNEGSKA (reference sequence). The CDR3 has 12 residues. The CDR3 sequence is CSARDGYSPLHF. CDR3 DNA: TGCAGTGCTCGGGACGGCTATTCACCCCTCCACTTT.

At least ten counts were recorded for this clonotype. This rearrangement joins TRBV10-2 to TRBJ2-5, with D possibly TRBD2 on 6 matching bases. The germline CDR1 and CDR2 sequences are WSHSY and SAAADI. V lost 2 bases to trimming and J lost 7 bases, with 11 bases between them. This CDR3 spans 13 amino acids. CDR3 coding DNA: TGCGCCAGCAGTGAGAATCGGCGGGGGACCCAGTACTTC. It is translated as CASSENRRGTQYF.

This clonotype was seen a few times. The chain has TRBV20-1 and TRBJ2-7, with 12 bases matching TRBD2. CDR3 size: 15 residues. With 3 bases clipped from V and 4 bases from J, the junction kept 7 bases outside the gene matches. Germline V gene data show CDR1 as DFQATT and CDR2 as SNEGSKA (reference sequence). CDR3 nucleotide sequence: TGCAGTGCTAGTAAACCGGGACTAGCGGGTTACGAGCAGTACTTC. Amino acids: CSASKPGLAGYEQYF.